These 25 T cell receptor beta chains were all obtained from the same sample, sequenced in a study of blood T cell repertoires in COVID-19 (TCRdb year 2020). The library relied on the immunoSEQ multiplex PCR assay. TCRdb re-hosts the immuneACCESS table, in-frame sequences only. Its copies lack some clones; in the studies checked, an unresolved V gene accounts for under half of them, and the cause for the rest is not known. Here the sample has 150,000 to 200,000 clones; 81% occur a single time. Of the sample, around 9.9% falls within the top ten clones. Sequenced input: peripheral blood. These receptors all come from a human donor in a cohort sampled during active COVID-19.

This clone is a singleton in its sample. The rearrangement uses TRBV28 and TRBJ2-5; 8 positions match TRBD1. The CDR3 contains 15 residues. V shed 6 bases and J 4 bases; nucleotides not matched to a gene: 10. The germline CDR1 and CDR2 sequences are MDHEN and SYDVKM. DNA of the CDR3: TGTGCCAGCAGCCAGATCGGACAGGGTGGAGAGACCCAGTACTTC. It is translated as CASSQIGQGGETQYF.

V usage is TRBV4-3 and J usage is TRBJ2-5; 8 bases are shared with TRBD1. J gave up 6 bases and V 2 bases, and 8 bases lay outside the gene matches. Germline-derived CDR1 and CDR2 are LGHNA and YSLEER. The CDR3 sequence is 15 residues long. CDR3 amino acids: CASSQKRTGTKTQYF. CDR3 in DNA: TGCGCCAGCAGCCAAAAAAGGACAGGGACCAAGACCCAGTACTTC.

For this clone: The sample holds other DNA sequences that translate to the same CDR3. The V call is TRBV12-3 or TRBV12-4, the J call TRBJ1-2; no clear D. The CDR3 spans 12 residues. Trimming pared 5 bases from V and 2 bases from J, leaving 6 bases between. The CDR3: CASSRGNYGYTF. The CDR3 region has the DNA TGTGCCAGCAGTCGGGGAAACTATGGCTACACCTTC.

Concerning this clone itself: Different DNA sequences within this sample yield the same CDR3. This chain links TRBV9 with TRBJ1-1; D not resolved. Trimming took 0 bases from V and 0 from J, leaving 3 bases between them. The CDR3 has 13 residues. Germline assignment: CDR1 SGDLS and CDR2 YYNGEE. The CDR3 DNA reads TGTGCCAGCAGCGTAGCAGTGAACACTGAAGCTTTCTTT. It yields the protein CASSVAVNTEAFF.

The chain combines TRBV5-6 with TRBJ2-5; D perhaps matches TRBD2 (5 bases). The germline V and J ends were trimmed by 0 bases and 3 bases, with 9 bases remaining between them. Germline V gene lookup returns CDR1 SGHDT and CDR2 YYEEEE. The CDR3 has 14 residues. CDR3 protein: CASSLGTTKETQYF. The CDR3 region has the DNA TGTGCCAGCAGCTTGGGAACGACTAAAGAGACCCAGTACTTC. The variable domain in full, with the rest retrieved from reference TRBV5-6 and TRBJ2-5, is DAGVTQSPTHLIKTRGQQVTLRCSPKSGHDTVSWYQQALGQGPQFIFQYYEEEERQRGNFPDRFSGHQFPNYSSELNVNALLLGDSALYLCASSLGTTKETQYFGPGTRLLVL.

The rearrangement uses TRBV24-1 and TRBJ2-1, with D perhaps TRBD2 (6 bases). Germline V lookup: CDR1 KGHDR, CDR2 SFDVKD. The length of the CDR3 is 12 residues. Trimming left V 7 bases short and J 5 bases short, with 8 bases between. As DNA, the CDR3 is TGTGCCACCAGCCGGGGGAACAATGAGCAGTTCTTC. Amino acids: CATSRGNNEQFF.

In nucleotides, the CDR3 is TGTGCCAGCAGCTTACCTTTGGGCCAGGCGGAAAGAGGGTCTGAAGCTTTCTTT. This gives the protein CASSLPLGQAERGSEAFF. The J gene is TRBJ1-1, the V gene TRBV7-7; D is undetermined. Germline-derived CDR1 and CDR2 are SSHAT and FNYEAQ (reference sequence). This CDR3 spans 18 amino acids. Trimming took 2 bases from V and 6 from J, leaving 25 bases between them.

V is TRBV21-1 and J is TRBJ2-2; whether TRBD2, the table's D call, matches the DNA was not checked. TRBV21-1 is assigned pseudogene status. This CDR3 spans 14 amino acids. CDR3 in amino acids: CASSKVEGFGELFF. DNA for the CDR3: TGTGCCAGCAGCAAAGTGGAGGGGTTCGGGGAGCTGTTTTTT.

This rearrangement joins TRBV27 to TRBJ2-1; D possibly corresponds to TRBD2 (6 bases). The CDR3 spans 15 residues. CDR1 MNHEY and CDR2 SMNVEV come from the germline V gene (reference sequence). The germline V and J ends were trimmed by 5 bases and 0 bases, with 11 bases remaining between them. The CDR3 is CASSPGLSSYNEQFF. The DNA for the CDR3 is TGTGCCAGCAGTCCGGGACTGAGCTCCTACAATGAGCAGTTCTTC.

The genes are TRBV19 and TRBJ1-6, with 8 bases identical to TRBD1. The germline V gene encodes CDR1 LNHDA and CDR2 SQIVND (reference sequence). Trimming removed 3 bases from V and 7 bases from J; junction bases left unmatched: 8. The CDR3 loop spans 16 amino acids. CDR3 protein: CASSIRSDRANSPLHF. CDR3 in DNA: TGTGCCAGTAGTATCAGGTCGGACAGGGCAAATTCACCCCTCCACTTT. Supplemented by reference TRBV19 and TRBJ1-6, the full variable domain reads DGGITQSPKYLFRKEGQNVTLSCEQNLNHDAMYWYRQDPGQGLRLIYYSQIVNDFQKGDIAEGYSVSREKKESFPLTVTSAQKNPTAFYLCASSIRSDRANSPLHFGNGTRLTVT.

This chain connects TRBV2 to TRBJ1-1; D might be TRBD1 (5 bases). The ends were cut back, 1 base at V and 3 bases at J, with 9 bases in the middle. Germline V gene sequence: CDR1 SNHLY, CDR2 FYNNEI. This CDR3 region has 14 residues. DNA of the CDR3: TGTGCCAGCAGTGAAGATGGGGCTTACACTGAAGCTTTCTTT. It translates to CASSEDGAYTEAFF.

The chain employs TRBV7-9 and TRBJ2-5; D may be TRBD2 (6 bases). CDR3 length: 15 amino acids. V lost 5 bases to trimming and J lost 2 bases, with 15 bases between them. Germline-derived CDR1 and CDR2 are SEHNR and FQNEAQ (reference sequence). As DNA, the CDR3 is TGTGCCAGCAGCCGTAGCGGAGGTTCACAAGAGACCCAGTACTTC. Amino acid sequence: CASSRSGGSQETQYF.

This rearrangement joins TRBV5-1 to TRBJ2-1; D is uncertain. This CDR3 contains 11 residues. With 0 bases removed from V and 9 bases from J, the gap between germline ends came to 4 bases. Germline V CDR1 and CDR2: SGHRS, YFSETQ. The CDR3 reads CASSLESEQFF. CDR3 nucleotides: TGCGCCAGCAGCTTGGAGAGTGAGCAGTTCTTC.

The CDR3 bases are TGCAGCGTTGATTCTAGCGGGGGTGGTGAGCAGTACTTC. Encoded protein: CSVDSSGGGEQYF. The chain couples TRBV29-1 to TRBJ2-7; 10 nucleotides agree with TRBD2. The CDR3 loop spans 13 amino acids. Germline assignment: CDR1 SQVTM and CDR2 ANQGSEA. V trimming: 3 bases; J trimming: 7 bases; junction bases outside the gene matches: 6.

CDR3 sequence reads: CASSATGTVFTNEQFF. The CDR3 DNA reads as TGTGCCAGCAGCGCTACCGGGACAGTCTTCACCAATGAGCAGTTCTTC. The gene calls are TRBV5-4 and TRBJ2-1, with 7 bases matching TRBD1. The junction had 13 bases not matched to a gene; V was cut back by 4 bases and J by 6 bases. The CDR3 consists of 16 residues. Germline V gene lookup returns CDR1 SGHNT and CDR2 YYREEE (reference sequence).

V gene TRBV19 combines with J gene TRBJ1-3, with a possible D match to TRBD1 (6 bases). From germline, CDR1 is LNHDA and CDR2 SQIVND (reference sequence). Trimming removed 4 bases from V and 0 bases from J, with 13 bases in between. CDR3 length equals 16 residues. In DNA, the CDR3 is TGTGCCAGTAGTACGGGACAACGGGTCTCTGGAAACACCATATATTTT. Amino acid sequence: CASSTGQRVSGNTIYF.

The chain recombines TRBV28 with TRBJ2-7; D is perhaps TRBD2 (6 bases). The germline V gene has CDR1 MDHEN and CDR2 SYDVKM. The CDR3 totals 14 residues. Trimming shortened V by 8 bases and J by 4 bases, and 18 bases separated the two germline ends. The DNA for the CDR3 is TGTGCCAGCGTATCCTCCGGACGGGGGTACGAGCAGTACTTC. This sequence encodes CASVSSGRGYEQYF.

The rearrangement joins TRBV9 to TRBJ1-2; a possible D gene is TRBD1 (6 bases). This CDR3 has 13 residues. CDR1 is SGDLS, CDR2 YYNGEE, per germline. Trimming stripped 4 bases from V and 4 bases from J, with 11 bases between. The DNA of the CDR3 is TGTGCCAGCAGCCGTGGGGGCGGCTATGGCTACACCTTC. This codes for CASSRGGGYGYTF.

The rearrangement links TRBV29-1 to TRBJ2-1; TRBD2 aligns across 7 bases. This CDR3 comprises 14 residues. J was trimmed by 5 bases and V by 7 bases; bases with no gene match: 11. Germline assignment: CDR1 SQVTM and CDR2 ANQGSEA. The CDR3 nucleotides read TGCAGCGCCGGGGCTAGCGGAACAGACAATGAGCAGTTCTTC. Its protein product is CSAGASGTDNEQFF.

The chain links TRBV5-4 to TRBJ2-4; a weak D match, TRBD1 (6 bases). Trimming left V 2 bases short and J 3 bases short, with 9 bases between. In germline, CDR1 is SGHNT, CDR2 YYREEE (reference sequence). The CDR3 runs to 14 residues. The CDR3 loop is CASSLQGVKNIQYF. The CDR3 bases are TGTGCCAGCAGCTTACAGGGTGTCAAAAACATTCAGTACTTC.

The table lists this clone with a few counts. The CDR3 region is CASTLFMGLEQYF. In nucleotides, the CDR3 is TGTGCCAGCACTCTATTTATGGGACTCGAGCAGTACTTC. This chain connects TRBV7-2 to TRBJ2-7; D is possibly TRBD2 (6 bases). Trimming stripped 7 bases from V and 6 bases from J, with 16 bases between. The CDR3 contains 13 residues. Germline lookup yields CDR1 SGHTA and CDR2 FQGNSA.

This sequence joins TRBV27 and TRBJ2-7; TRBD2 agrees at 10 bases. Losses at the gene ends were 9 bases for V and 7 bases for J; bases not matched to a gene: 12. The CDR3 has 14 residues. Germline V lookup: CDR1 MNHEY, CDR2 SMNVEV (reference sequence). The CDR3 DNA reads as TGTGCCAGACCACCGGGACTAGCGAGATGGGAGCAGTACTTC. Translating gives CARPPGLARWEQYF.

The table lists this clone with a count of one. J is TRBJ1-2 and V is TRBV3-1 (or the pseudogene TRBV3-2), with D tentatively TRBD1 (5 bases). The CDR3 has 12 amino acids. Between the trimmed V and J ends, which lost 7 bases and 4 bases, there was a span of 10 bases. Germline V gene data show CDR1 as LGHDT and CDR2 as YNNKEL (reference sequence). The CDR3 loop is CASTNGGYGYTF. CDR3 bases: TGTGCCAGCACAAACGGGGGCTATGGCTACACCTTC.

The rearrangement uses TRBV7-2 and TRBJ2-3; possible D gene TRBD2, 7 bases. The V end lost 4 bases, the J end lost 3 bases, and 17 bases lay between the germline ends. The CDR3 is 16 amino acids. CDR1 is SGHTA and CDR2 is FQGNSA in the germline V gene. CDR3 residues: CASSSRGATRTDTQYF. CDR3 DNA sequence: TGTGCCAGCAGCTCCCGGGGGGCCACCCGAACAGATACGCAGTATTTT.

In DNA, the CDR3 is TGTGCCTGGAGTGTGCCCACTGGCACAGATACGCAGTATTTT. As protein: CAWSVPTGTDTQYF. The chain couples TRBV30 to TRBJ2-3; D unclear. The germline gives CDR1 GTSNPN, CDR2 SVGIG (reference sequence). This CDR3 is 14 amino acids long. V was trimmed by 0 bases and J by 1 base, leaving 8 bases between them.